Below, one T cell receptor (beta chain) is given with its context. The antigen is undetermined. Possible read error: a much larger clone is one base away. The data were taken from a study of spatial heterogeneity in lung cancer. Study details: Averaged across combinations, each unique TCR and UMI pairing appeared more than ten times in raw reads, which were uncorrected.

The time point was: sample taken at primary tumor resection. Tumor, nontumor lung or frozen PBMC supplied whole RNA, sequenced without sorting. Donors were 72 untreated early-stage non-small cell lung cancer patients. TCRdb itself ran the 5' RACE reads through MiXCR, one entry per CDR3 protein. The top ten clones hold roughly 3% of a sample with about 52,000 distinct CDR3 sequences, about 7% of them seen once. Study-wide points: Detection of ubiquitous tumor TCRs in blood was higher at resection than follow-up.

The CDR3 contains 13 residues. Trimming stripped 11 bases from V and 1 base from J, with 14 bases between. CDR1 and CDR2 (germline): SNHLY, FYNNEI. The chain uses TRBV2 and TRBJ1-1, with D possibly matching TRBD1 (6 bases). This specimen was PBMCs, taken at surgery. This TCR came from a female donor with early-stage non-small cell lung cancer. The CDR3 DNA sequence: TGTGCCGGCATCAGGGGTGAGAACACTGAAGCTTTCTTT. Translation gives CAGIRGENTEAFF.